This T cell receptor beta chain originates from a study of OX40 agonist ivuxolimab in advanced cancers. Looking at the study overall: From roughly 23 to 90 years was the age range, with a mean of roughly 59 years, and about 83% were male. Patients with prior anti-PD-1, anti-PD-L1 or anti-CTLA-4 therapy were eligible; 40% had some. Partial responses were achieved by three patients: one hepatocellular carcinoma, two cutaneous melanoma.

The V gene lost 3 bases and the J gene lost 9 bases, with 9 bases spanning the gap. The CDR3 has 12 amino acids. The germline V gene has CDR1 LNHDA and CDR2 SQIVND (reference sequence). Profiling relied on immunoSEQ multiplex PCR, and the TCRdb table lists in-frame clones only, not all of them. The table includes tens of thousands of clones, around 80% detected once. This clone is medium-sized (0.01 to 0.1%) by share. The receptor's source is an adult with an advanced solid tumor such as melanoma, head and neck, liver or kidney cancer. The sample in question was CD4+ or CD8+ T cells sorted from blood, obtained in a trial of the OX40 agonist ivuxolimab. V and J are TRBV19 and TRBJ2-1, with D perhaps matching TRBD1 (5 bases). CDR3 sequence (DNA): TGTGCCAGTAGTATGATCCAGGGTGAGCAGTTCTTC. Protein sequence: CASSMIQGEQFF. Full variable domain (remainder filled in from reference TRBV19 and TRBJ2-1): DGGITQSPKYLFRKEGQNVTLSCEQNLNHDAMYWYRQDPGQGLRLIYYSQIVNDFQKGDIAEGYSVSREKKESFPLTVTSAQKNPTAFYLCASSMIQGEQFFGPGTRLTVL.